Below, one TCR beta chain is given with its context. Antigen specificity is unknown. This sample was included in a study of shared clonotypes between healthy human individuals. Study-wide context: The composition of the donors was a couple of women and a few men aged 18 to 49.

Within Nashville, Tennessee resided all donors, each a Caucasian adult. Trimming took 0 bases from V and 10 from J, leaving 17 bases between them. Germline-derived CDR1 and CDR2 are SGDLS and YYNGEE. This CDR3 is built from 15 residues. Points from the study as a whole: The study generally estimated greater richness for naive than memory subsets.

Libraries were prepared by immunoSEQ multiplex PCR; TCRdb keeps only in-frame clonotypes and omits some of them. The sample holds around 120,000 clones; about 70% are singletons and the top ten take roughly a quarter. The V call is TRBV9, the J call TRBJ2-1, with D unclear. Sequenced material: memory CD8+ T cells sorted from blood. Subset given: CD45RO+ cells pooled with CCR7-negative TemRA cells. The clonotype was recovered from a young woman in good health. Here the CDR3 DNA reads TGTGCCAGCAGCGTAGCATGGGGAAGCAGCAGCGAGCAGTTCTTC. It codes for CASSVAWGSSSEQFF.